Shown below are 23 T cell receptor beta chains from a single sample sequenced in a study of type 1 regulatory T cells. Using its own MiXCR run on the reads, TCRdb lists one record per CDR3 protein. This repertoire shows about 68,000 distinct CDR3 sequences, about 60% found once; its top ten account for about 8%. These TCRs are of unknown antigen specificity. The source material was cultured T cells, either the whole culture or a sorted T cell fraction (not recorded which). Documented subset: Tr1-enriched cell product generated in vitro against host alloantigens. Receptors originate from a human donor in good health.

The rearrangement links TRBV5-1 to TRBJ2-1, with D unresolved. The V and J ends lost 2 bases and 3 bases respectively, with 6 bases between them. The CDR3 consists of 13 residues. Germline CDR1 and CDR2: SGHRS and YFSETQ. This CDR3 is CASSLLDYNEQFF. The CDR3 bases are TGCGCCAGCAGCTTACTGGACTACAATGAGCAGTTCTTC.

The CDR3 bases are TGCGCCAGCAGCTTGGCCGGGTTAGCGGCTAGCACAGATACGCAGTATTTT. It yields the protein CASSLAGLAASTDTQYF. The genes are TRBV5-1 and TRBJ2-3; D is possibly TRBD2 (6 bases). CDR3 length: 17 amino acids. The V end was cut by 0 bases, the J end by 0 bases, with 14 bases between. Per germline, CDR1 SGHRS and CDR2 YFSETQ.

The V gene is TRBV28, the J gene TRBJ1-5; no definite D call. The CDR3 totals 12 residues. V lost 5 bases and J lost 10, with 12 bases in between. The germline CDR1 and CDR2 sequences are MDHEN and SYDVKM. CDR3 loop: CASSPNPGPQHF. CDR3 coding DNA: TGTGCCAGCAGTCCAAACCCCGGCCCCCAGCATTTT.

This clonotype was seen more than once but under ten times. The chain is built from TRBV27 and TRBJ2-7, with a possible D match to TRBD2 (5 bases). The germline gives CDR1 MNHEY, CDR2 SMNVEV (reference sequence). The CDR3 runs 14 residues. V was cut by 8 bases and J by 4 bases, with 18 bases left in between. CDR3: CASRSLRDLYEQYF. The CDR3 DNA reads as TGTGCCAGCCGGAGCCTCCGGGATTTATACGAGCAGTACTTC.

The CDR3, as DNA: TGTGCCAGCTCATATACCGGTTCCAATCAGCCCCAGCATTTT. It is translated as CASSYTGSNQPQHF. The rearrangement joins TRBV18 to TRBJ1-5; D is undetermined. Germline V gene sequence: CDR1 KGHSH, CDR2 LQKENI. This CDR3 spans 14 amino acids. V was pared by 5 bases and J by 3 bases, with 11 bases between.

This chain uses TRBV10-2 with TRBJ2-2; D is perhaps TRBD2 (7 bases). From germline, CDR1 is WSHSY and CDR2 SAAADI. The CDR3 covers 15 residues. V was clipped by 8 bases and J by 4 bases, with 17 bases between them. CDR3 nucleotide sequence: TGCGCCAGCGGGGGGCGGGAGAGGGCCACCGGGGAGCTGTTTTTT. Translation gives CASGGRERATGELFF.

The chain carries TRBV10-3 and TRBJ2-1; D is tentatively TRBD1 or TRBD2 (7 bases each). CDR1 is ENHRY, CDR2 SYGVKD, per germline. Trimming took 0 bases from V and 2 from J, leaving 14 bases between them. The length of the CDR3 is 17 residues. The CDR3 DNA reads as TGTGCCATCAGTGAGTCCTCGGGGAGGGGGCCCTACAATGAGCAGTTCTTC. This codes for CAISESSGRGPYNEQFF.

This chain links TRBV20-1 with TRBJ2-2; D not certain. This CDR3 has 15 amino acids. Deletions cut 4 bases from V and 4 bases from J, with 16 bases between. Germline V gene data show CDR1 as DFQATT and CDR2 as SNEGSKA (reference sequence). The CDR3 region has the DNA TGCAGTGCTAAAAAACCTAGGGCCGGCACCGGGGAGCTGTTTTTT. This gives the protein CSAKKPRAGTGELFF.

Only a few counts were recorded for this clonotype. The chain links TRBV27 to TRBJ2-3; D is possibly TRBD1 (6 bases). The CDR3 totals 15 residues. Germline-derived CDR1 and CDR2 are MNHEY and SMNVEV (reference sequence). V was trimmed by 3 bases and J by 6 bases, leaving 16 bases between them. The CDR3: CASSLGDPQGDTQYF. The CDR3 region has the DNA TGTGCCAGCAGTTTGGGGGACCCGCAGGGGGATACGCAGTATTTT.

This clonotype has just a few counts. This chain connects TRBV4-2 to TRBJ1-6; D is perhaps TRBD1 (5 bases). Trimming removed 4 bases from V and 9 bases from J, with 19 bases in between. Germline assignment: CDR1 LGHNA and CDR2 YNFKEQ. The CDR3 runs 16 residues. This CDR3 is CASSPGGRGFSSPLHF. CDR3 sequence (DNA): TGTGCCAGCAGCCCCGGTGGGAGGGGTTTTAGTTCACCCCTCCACTTT.

This sequence joins TRBV20-1 and TRBJ2-7, with TRBD2 matching 7 bases. The CDR3 sequence is 13 residues long. Looked up from germline, CDR1 is DFQATT and CDR2 is SNEGSKA (reference sequence). V was clipped by 3 bases and J by 7 bases; unmatched bases: 9. For the CDR3, the DNA is TGCAGTGCTAGTTTTAGCGGGCCAACTGAGCAGTACTTC. This sequence encodes CSASFSGPTEQYF.

V and J are TRBV20-1 and TRBJ2-1; D call uncertain. This CDR3 is 12 amino acids long. Germline assignment: CDR1 DFQATT and CDR2 SNEGSKA (reference sequence). Trimming stripped 2 bases from V and 8 bases from J, with 10 bases between. CDR3 residues: CSARKDGDEQFF. The CDR3 nucleotides are TGCAGTGCTAGAAAAGACGGCGATGAGCAGTTCTTC.

V and J are TRBV5-6 and TRBJ2-1; TRBD2 agrees at 9 bases. CDR1 and CDR2 (germline): SGHDT, YYEEEE. V lost 4 bases to trimming and J lost 5 bases; unmatched junction nucleotides: 7. CDR3 length: 15 residues. CDR3 region: CASSPQLAGNNEQFF. CDR3 coding DNA: TGTGCCAGCAGCCCACAACTAGCGGGCAACAATGAGCAGTTCTTC.

The chain joins TRBV12-3 or TRBV12-4 to TRBJ1-6, with D possibly matching TRBD1 (5 bases). CDR3 size: 14 residues. Trimming removed 1 base at V and 9 bases at J, with 10 bases between. This CDR3 is CASSLVRAGSPLHF. CDR3 in DNA: TGTGCCAGCAGTTTAGTCAGGGCGGGTTCACCCCTCCACTTT.

The chain is built from TRBV3-1 and TRBJ1-1; TRBD1 is a possible D gene (6 bases). Germline CDR1 and CDR2: LGHDT and YNNKEL (reference sequence). Trimming stripped 9 bases from V and 4 bases from J, with 15 bases between. The CDR3 consists of 13 residues. This CDR3 is CASRRAGATEAFF. As DNA, the CDR3 is TGTGCCAGTCGACGGGCAGGGGCCACTGAAGCTTTCTTT.

This chain joins TRBV6-2 or TRBV6-3 and TRBJ2-1, with 9 bases lining up with TRBD2. In germline, CDR1 is MNHEY, CDR2 SVGEGT. V shed 4 bases, J shed 3 bases, and the junction held 10 bases outside the gene matches. The CDR3 is made up of 17 amino acids. The CDR3 region has the DNA TGTGCCAGCAGTTCTACCCTAACTAGCGGGTACTACAATGAGCAGTTCTTC. Protein product: CASSSTLTSGYYNEQFF.

The chain uses TRBV29-1 and TRBJ2-5; D gene uncertain. Trimming pared 0 bases from V and 3 bases from J, leaving 8 bases between. The CDR3 runs to 13 residues. Germline V lookup: CDR1 SQVTM, CDR2 ANQGSEA. The CDR3 DNA is TGCAGCGTTGAAGATTACTGGGAAGAGACCCAGTACTTC. Amino acids: CSVEDYWEETQYF.

CDR3 loop: CASSLWGGGSGNQPQHF. The CDR3 DNA reads as TGTGCCAGCAGCTTGTGGGGTGGGGGTAGCGGCAATCAGCCCCAGCATTTT. This rearrangement joins TRBV5-5 to TRBJ1-5; D perhaps matches TRBD1 (5 bases). The length of the CDR3 is 17 residues. Trimming cost V 1 base and J 2 bases, with 16 bases left between them. Germline lookup yields CDR1 SGHKS and CDR2 YYEKEE (reference sequence).

V usage is TRBV20-1 and J usage is TRBJ1-1; D not certain. From germline, CDR1 is DFQATT and CDR2 SNEGSKA (reference sequence). The V end was cut by 6 bases, the J end by 1 base, with 12 bases between. The CDR3 is made up of 13 amino acids. The DNA of the CDR3 is TGCAGTGCCAGCCCCCCTACGAACACTGAAGCTTTCTTT. It codes for CSASPPTNTEAFF.

The chain has TRBV9 and TRBJ2-1; 9 bases align to TRBD2. Germline V gene lookup returns CDR1 SGDLS and CDR2 YYNGEE. The V and J ends lost 0 bases and 15 bases, in that order; junction bases with no gene match: 10. CDR3 length: 14 residues. CDR3 nucleotides: TGTGCCAGCAGCGTAGACTTGCGGGAGGGCCCGCTGTTCTTC. This gives the protein CASSVDLREGPLFF.

The chain has TRBV24-1 and TRBJ1-5, with 8 bases lining up with TRBD1. Germline-derived CDR1 and CDR2 are KGHDR and SFDVKD. There are 17 residues in the CDR3. The V gene end was trimmed by 4 bases and the J gene end by 4 bases; junction bases not matched to a gene: 11. In nucleotides, the CDR3 is TGTGCCACCAGTGACCCCGGACAGGGAGGGGAAAATCAGCCCCAGCATTTT. Translation gives CATSDPGQGGENQPQHF.

A note on this clonotype: The conserved closing phenylalanine or tryptophan is absent in this CDR3, likely reflecting a read error. The rearrangement joins TRBV5-1 to TRBJ2-1; D may correspond to TRBD1 or TRBD2 (5 bases each). Germline CDR1 is SGHRS and CDR2 is YFSETQ. The CDR3 loop spans 14 amino acids. V was pared by 0 bases and J by 8 bases, with 12 bases between. The chain's CDR3 is CASSLEVGEDEQFL. In DNA, the CDR3 is TGCGCCAGCAGCTTGGAAGTGGGGGAAGATGAGCAGTTCTTA.

V gene TRBV4-1 combines with J gene TRBJ1-2, with 9 bases matching TRBD1. The CDR3 covers 15 residues. Germline assignment: CDR1 MGHRA and CDR2 YSYEKL. Trimming cost V 4 bases and J 8 bases; bases outside gene matches: 11. The CDR3 DNA reads TGCGCCAGCAGCCTCGAGGACAGGGGATTTTTAGGCTACACCTTC. Its protein product is CASSLEDRGFLGYTF.